One TCR beta chain is described in this entry. The antigen is undetermined. The source of the sample is a study of blood T cells in healthy people across ages. Whole-study findings and limits: Estimated diversity, derived from one million T cells, was regarded as an underestimate.

V was cut by 5 bases and J by 4 bases, with 18 bases left in between. Germline V CDR1 and CDR2: MDHEN, SYDVKM. The CDR3 contains 15 residues. A sample-barcoded 5' primer and a J-beta primer mix were used in a second PCR of roughly 7 to 11 cycles. Individual samples furnished no less than 2.5 million CDR3-containing paired-end reads apiece. TCRdb independently ran MiXCR on the 5' RACE reads; one entry per CDR3 protein. The table shows roughly 900,000 distinct CDR3 sequences, with around 30% occurring only once. The sequencing input was blood. The sequence came from a woman of 80 years or more in good health. V is TRBV28 and J is TRBJ2-7; D is unclear. The CDR3 is CASSSHDKGRYEQYF. DNA of the CDR3: TGTGCCAGCAGTAGCCACGACAAGGGAAGATACGAGCAGTACTTC.